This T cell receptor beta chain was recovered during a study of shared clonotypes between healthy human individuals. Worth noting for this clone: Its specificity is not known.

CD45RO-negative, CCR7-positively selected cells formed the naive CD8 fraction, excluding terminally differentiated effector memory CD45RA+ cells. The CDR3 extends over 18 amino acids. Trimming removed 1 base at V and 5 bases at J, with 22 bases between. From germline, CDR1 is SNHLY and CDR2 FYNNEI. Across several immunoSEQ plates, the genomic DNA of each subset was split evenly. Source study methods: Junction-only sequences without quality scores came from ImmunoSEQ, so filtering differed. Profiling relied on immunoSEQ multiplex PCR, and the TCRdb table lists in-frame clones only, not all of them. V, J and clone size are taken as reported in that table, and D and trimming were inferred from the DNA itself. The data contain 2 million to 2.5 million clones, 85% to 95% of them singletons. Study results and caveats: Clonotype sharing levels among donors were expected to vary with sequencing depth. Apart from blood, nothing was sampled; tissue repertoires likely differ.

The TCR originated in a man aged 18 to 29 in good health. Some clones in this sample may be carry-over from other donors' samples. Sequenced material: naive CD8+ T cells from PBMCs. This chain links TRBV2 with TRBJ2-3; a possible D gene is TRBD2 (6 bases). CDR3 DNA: TGTGCCAGCAGTGAAGTAGGAGGGGTAGTCGGACGGCGAGATACGCAGTATTTT. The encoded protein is CASSEVGGVVGRRDTQYF.